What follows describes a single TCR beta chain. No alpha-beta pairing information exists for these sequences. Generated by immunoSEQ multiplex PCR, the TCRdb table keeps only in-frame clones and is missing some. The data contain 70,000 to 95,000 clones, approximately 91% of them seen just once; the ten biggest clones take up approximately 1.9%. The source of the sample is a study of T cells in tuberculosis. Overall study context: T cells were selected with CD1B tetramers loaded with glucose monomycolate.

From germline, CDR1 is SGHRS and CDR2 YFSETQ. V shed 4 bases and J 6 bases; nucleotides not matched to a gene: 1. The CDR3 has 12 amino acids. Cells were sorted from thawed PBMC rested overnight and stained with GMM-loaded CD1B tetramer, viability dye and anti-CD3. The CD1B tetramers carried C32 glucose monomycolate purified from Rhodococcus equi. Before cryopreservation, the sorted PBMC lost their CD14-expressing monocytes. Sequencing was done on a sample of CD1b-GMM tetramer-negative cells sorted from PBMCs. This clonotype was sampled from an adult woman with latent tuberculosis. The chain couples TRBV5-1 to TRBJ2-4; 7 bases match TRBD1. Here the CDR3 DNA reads TGCGCCAGCAGCCGGGACAGAAACATTCAGTACTTC. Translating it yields CASSRDRNIQYF.